The 8 T cell receptor beta chains given below trace back to one sample, sequenced in a study of blood T cell repertoires in COVID-19. The data were produced by immunoSEQ multiplex PCR, yet TCRdb's version contains in-frame clones alone and is incomplete. The table records almost 300,000 clones, 70% to 90% of them present only once. What was sequenced was peripheral blood. These receptors were obtained from a man between 65 and 79 years old with acute or convalescent COVID-19.

The V and J genes are TRBV5-1 and TRBJ1-5; 10 positions agree with TRBD1. V gave up 4 bases and J gave up 1 base; unmatched junction bases: 2. The length of the CDR3 is 15 residues. Germline V gene lookup returns CDR1 SGHRS and CDR2 YFSETQ. The CDR3 spells CASSTGQGSNQPQHF. The CDR3 bases are TGCGCCAGCAGCACGGGACAGGGGAGCAATCAGCCCCAGCATTTT. Drawing the rest from reference TRBV5-1 and TRBJ1-5, the complete variable domain is KAGVTQTPRYLIKTRGQQVTLSCSPISGHRSVSWYQQTPGQGLQFLFEYFSETQRNKGNFPGRFSGRQFSNSRSEMNVSTLELGDSALYLCASSTGQGSNQPQHFGDGTRLSIL.

A single count supports this clone. The chain joins TRBV3-1 (or the pseudogene TRBV3-2) to TRBJ2-7; the match to TRBD1 covers 9 bases. Losses at the gene ends were 2 bases for V and 6 bases for J; bases not matched to a gene: 5. This CDR3 has 14 amino acids. Germline V gives CDR1 LGHDT, CDR2 YNNKEL (reference sequence). DNA for the CDR3: TGTGCCAGCAGCCAAACGGGACAGGGCTCCGAGCAGTACTTC. Translating gives CASSQTGQGSEQYF.

The V and J genes are TRBV6-5 and TRBJ2-3; no clear D. The CDR3 extends over 14 amino acids. CDR1 and CDR2 from the germline V gene are MNHEY and SVGAGI. Trimming took 6 bases from V and 4 from J, leaving 14 bases between them. CDR3 sequence reads: CASRKDRVPDTQYF. The CDR3 DNA is TGTGCCAGCAGGAAGGATCGGGTCCCAGATACGCAGTATTTT.

CDR3 region: CASSLSQGKGYGYTF. The DNA for the CDR3 is TGTGCCAGCAGCTTATCACAGGGGAAGGGCTATGGCTACACCTTC. The rearrangement links TRBV7-2 to TRBJ1-2; 7 bases match TRBD1. Germline-derived CDR1 and CDR2 are SGHTA and FQGNSA. Trimming removed 2 bases from V and 4 bases from J; junction bases left unmatched: 7. CDR3 length: 15 residues. Filled out from reference TRBV7-2 and TRBJ1-2, the complete variable domain reads GAGVSQSPSNKVTEKGKDVELRCDPISGHTALYWYRQSLGQGLEFLIYFQGNSAPDKSGLPSDRFSAERTGGSVSTLTIQRTQQEDSAVYLCASSLSQGKGYGYTFGSGTRLTVV.

The V and J genes are TRBV6-1 and TRBJ1-4; D call uncertain. Per germline, CDR1 MNHNS and CDR2 SASEGT. The CDR3 consists of 12 residues. V was trimmed by 3 bases and J by 6 bases, leaving 5 bases between them. The CDR3 sequence is CASSEPDEKLFF. CDR3 in DNA: TGTGCCAGCAGTGAGCCAGATGAAAAACTGTTTTTT.

V and J are TRBV11-2 and TRBJ2-1, with D possibly TRBD1 on 5 matching bases. The germline V and J ends were trimmed by 5 bases and 2 bases, with 19 bases remaining between them. Germline V gene sequence: CDR1 SGHAT, CDR2 FQNNGV. This CDR3 is 17 amino acids long. This CDR3 is CASSPLAGRATYNEQFF. The CDR3 nucleotides are TGTGCCAGCAGCCCATTGGCTGGCAGGGCAACCTACAATGAGCAGTTCTTC.

This chain connects TRBV29-1 to TRBJ2-3; 16 bases line up with TRBD2. Germline lookup yields CDR1 SQVTM and CDR2 ANQGSEA. J gave up 3 bases and V 6 bases, and 0 bases lay outside the gene matches. CDR3 size: 14 residues. This chain's CDR3 is CSVGLAGGTDTQYF. The CDR3, as DNA: TGCAGCGTGGGACTAGCGGGAGGGACAGATACGCAGTATTTT.

The chain is built from TRBV2 and TRBJ1-3; D gene uncertain. V dropped 6 bases and J dropped 0 bases, with 9 bases sitting between them. This CDR3 spans 14 amino acids. CDR1 SNHLY and CDR2 FYNNEI come from the germline V gene. This chain's CDR3 is CASRRTDSGNTIYF. In DNA form, the CDR3 reads TGTGCCAGCAGAAGGACTGACTCTGGAAACACCATATATTTT.